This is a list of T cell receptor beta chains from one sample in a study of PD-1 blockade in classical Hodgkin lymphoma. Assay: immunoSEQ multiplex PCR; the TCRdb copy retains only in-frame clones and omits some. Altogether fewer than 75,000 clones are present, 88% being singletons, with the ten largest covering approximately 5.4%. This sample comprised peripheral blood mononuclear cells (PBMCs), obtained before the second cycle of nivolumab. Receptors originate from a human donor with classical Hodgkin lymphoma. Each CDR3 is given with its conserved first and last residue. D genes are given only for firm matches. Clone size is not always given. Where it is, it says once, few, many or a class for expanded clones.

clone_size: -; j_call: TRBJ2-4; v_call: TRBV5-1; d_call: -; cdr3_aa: CASSLAAGVMDIQYF; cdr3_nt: TGCGCCAGCAGCTTGGCCGCAGGCGTTATGGACATTCAGTACTTC
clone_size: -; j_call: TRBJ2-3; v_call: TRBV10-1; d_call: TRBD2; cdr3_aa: CATGPRGGSTDTQYF; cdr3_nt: TGCGCCACCGGACCCCGCGGGGGAAGCACAGATACGCAGTATTTT
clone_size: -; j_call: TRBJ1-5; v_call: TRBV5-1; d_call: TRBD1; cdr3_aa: CASSLEGAGNQPQHF; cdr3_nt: TGCGCCAGCAGCTTGGAGGGGGCCGGCAATCAGCCCCAGCATTTT
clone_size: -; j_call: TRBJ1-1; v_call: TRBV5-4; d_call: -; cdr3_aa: CASTPQGDRTEAFF; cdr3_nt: TGTGCCAGCACCCCGCAGGGAGATAGGACTGAAGCTTTCTTT
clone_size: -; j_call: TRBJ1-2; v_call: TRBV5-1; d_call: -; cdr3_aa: CASSLPQQGNGYTF; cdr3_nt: TGCGCCAGCAGCTTACCCCAACAGGGAAATGGCTACACCTTC
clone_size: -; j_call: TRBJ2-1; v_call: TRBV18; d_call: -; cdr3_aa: CASSPLRGAVSYNEQFF; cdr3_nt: TGTGCCAGCTCACCACTGCGAGGGGCTGTGTCCTACAATGAGCAGTTCTTC
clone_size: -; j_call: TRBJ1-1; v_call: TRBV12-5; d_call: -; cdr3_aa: CASGGRGAGTDTEAFF; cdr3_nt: TGTGCTAGTGGAGGTAGGGGGGCCGGGACGGACACTGAAGCTTTCTTT
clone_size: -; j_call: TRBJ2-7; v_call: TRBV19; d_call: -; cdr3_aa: CASSITRGSYEQYF; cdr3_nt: TGTGCCAGTAGTATCACTCGGGGCTCCTACGAGCAGTACTTC
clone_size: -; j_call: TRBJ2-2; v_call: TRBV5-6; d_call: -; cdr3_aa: CASSLGGNTGELFF; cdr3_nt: TGTGCCAGCAGCTTGGGCGGGAACACCGGGGAGCTGTTTTTT
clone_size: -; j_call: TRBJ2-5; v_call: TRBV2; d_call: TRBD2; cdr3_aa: CASSIRLASYQETQYF; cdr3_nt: TGTGCCAGCAGTATACGACTAGCGTCGTACCAAGAGACCCAGTACTTC
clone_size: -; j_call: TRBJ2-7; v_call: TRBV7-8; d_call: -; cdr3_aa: CASSLDPGASSYEQYF; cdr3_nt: TGTGCCAGCAGCTTAGATCCGGGGGCGAGCTCCTACGAGCAGTACTTC
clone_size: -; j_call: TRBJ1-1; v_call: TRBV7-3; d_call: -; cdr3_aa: CASSTTGGGTEAFF; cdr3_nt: TGTGCCAGCAGCACCACAGGCGGGGGCACTGAAGCTTTCTTT
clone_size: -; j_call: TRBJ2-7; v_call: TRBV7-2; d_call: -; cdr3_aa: CASSLGGFAGSPYEQYF; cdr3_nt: TGTGCCAGCAGCTTAGGAGGATTCGCGGGCTCCCCGTACGAGCAGTACTTC
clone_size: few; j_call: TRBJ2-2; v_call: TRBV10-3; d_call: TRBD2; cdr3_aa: CAISGTSGGANTGELFF; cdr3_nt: TGTGCCATCAGCGGGACTAGCGGGGGGGCGAACACCGGGGAGCTGTTTTTT
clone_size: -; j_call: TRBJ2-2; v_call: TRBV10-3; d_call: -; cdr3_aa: CAITTRSWGELFF; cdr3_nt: TGTGCCATCACCACGCGGTCCTGGGGGGAGCTGTTTTTT
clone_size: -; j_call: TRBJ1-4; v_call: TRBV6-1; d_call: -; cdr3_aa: CASSLLEATNEKLFF; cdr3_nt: TGTGCCAGCTCCCTCCTGGAGGCAACTAATGAAAAACTGTTTTTT
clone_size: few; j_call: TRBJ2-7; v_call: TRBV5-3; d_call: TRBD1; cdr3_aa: CARSLEPGGSYEQYF; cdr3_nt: TGTGCCAGAAGCTTGGAGCCAGGGGGCTCCTACGAGCAGTACTTC
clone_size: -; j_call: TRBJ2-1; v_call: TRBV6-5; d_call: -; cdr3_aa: CASSYGEYNEQFF; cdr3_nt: TGTGCCAGCAGTTACGGGGAGTACAATGAGCAGTTCTTC
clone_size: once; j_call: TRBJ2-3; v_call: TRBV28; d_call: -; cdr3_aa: CASSSLGDTQYF; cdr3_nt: TGTGCCAGCAGTTCCCTCGGGGATACGCAGTATTTT
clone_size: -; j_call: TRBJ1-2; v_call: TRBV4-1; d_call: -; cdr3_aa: CASSQEVDRSLWGYTF; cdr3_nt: TGCGCCAGCAGCCAAGAGGTAGACAGGTCCCTATGGGGCTACACCTTC
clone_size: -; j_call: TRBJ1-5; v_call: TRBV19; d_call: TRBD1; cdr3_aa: CASSIPGTGNQPQHF; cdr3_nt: TGTGCCAGTAGTATCCCCGGGACAGGGAATCAGCCCCAGCATTTT
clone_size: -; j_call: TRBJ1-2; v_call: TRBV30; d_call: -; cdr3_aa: CAWSVGKGGGYTF; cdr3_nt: TGTGCCTGGAGTGTAGGAAAGGGGGGTGGCTACACCTTC
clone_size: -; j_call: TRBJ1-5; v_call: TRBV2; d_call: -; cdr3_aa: CASSGQSSNQPQHF; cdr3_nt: TGTGCCAGCAGCGGACAGTCTAGCAATCAGCCCCAGCATTTT
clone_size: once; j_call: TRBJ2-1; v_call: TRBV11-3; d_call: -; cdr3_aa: CASSLGRGRDNEQFF; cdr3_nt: TGTGCCAGCAGCTTAGGGAGGGGGCGAGACAATGAGCAGTTCTTC
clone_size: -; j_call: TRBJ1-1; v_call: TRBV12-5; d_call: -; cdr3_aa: CASGLGDRTEAFF; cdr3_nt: TGTGCTAGTGGTTTAGGGGACCGAACTGAAGCTTTCTTT
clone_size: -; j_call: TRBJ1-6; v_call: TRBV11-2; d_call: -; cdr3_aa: CASRQTGVNSPLHF; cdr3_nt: TGTGCCAGCAGGCAGACGGGCGTCAATTCACCCCTCCACTTT
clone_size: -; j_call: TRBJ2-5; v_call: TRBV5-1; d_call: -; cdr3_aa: CASSPTEPGRETQYF; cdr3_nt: TGCGCCAGCAGCCCAACTGAGCCAGGGAGGGAGACCCAGTACTTC
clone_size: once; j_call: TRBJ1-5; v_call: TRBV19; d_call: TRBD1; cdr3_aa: CASVDRGPTGPQHF; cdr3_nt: TGTGCCAGTGTTGACAGGGGCCCAACAGGGCCCCAGCATTTT
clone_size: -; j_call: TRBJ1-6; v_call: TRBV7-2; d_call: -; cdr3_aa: CASSLESRLSSPLHF; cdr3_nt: TGTGCCAGCAGCTTAGAGTCTCGTCTTAGTTCACCCCTCCACTTT
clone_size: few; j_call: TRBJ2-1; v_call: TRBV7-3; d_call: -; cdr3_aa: CASSLTSSSYNEQFF; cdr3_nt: TGTGCCAGCAGCTTGACTTCGAGCTCCTACAATGAGCAGTTCTTC
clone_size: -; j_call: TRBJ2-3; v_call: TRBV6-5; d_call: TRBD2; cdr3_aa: CASSWTSGGARDTQYF; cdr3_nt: TGTGCCAGCAGTTGGACTAGCGGGGGGGCTCGAGATACGCAGTATTTT
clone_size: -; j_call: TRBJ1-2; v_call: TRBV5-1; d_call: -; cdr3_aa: CASSFGGDGYTF; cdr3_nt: TGCGCCAGCAGCTTTGGGGGAGATGGCTACACCTTC
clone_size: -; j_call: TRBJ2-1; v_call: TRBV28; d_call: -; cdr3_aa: CASRRSCYNEQFF; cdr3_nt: TGTGCCAGCAGGAGGTCATGCTACAATGAGCAGTTCTTC
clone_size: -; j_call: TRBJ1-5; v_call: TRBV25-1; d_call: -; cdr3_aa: CASSEGRFSNQPQHF; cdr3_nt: TGTGCCAGCAGTGAAGGTAGGTTTAGCAATCAGCCCCAGCATTTT
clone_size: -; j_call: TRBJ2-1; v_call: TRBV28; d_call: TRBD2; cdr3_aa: CASRSGGASGHEQFF; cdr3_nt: TGTGCCAGCAGGAGCGGGGGGGCCTCGGGACATGAGCAGTTCTTC
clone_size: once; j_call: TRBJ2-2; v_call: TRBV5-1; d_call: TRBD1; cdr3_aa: CASRLRGQGGTGELFF; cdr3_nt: TGCGCCAGCAGGCTACGGGGACAGGGCGGTACCGGGGAGCTGTTTTTT
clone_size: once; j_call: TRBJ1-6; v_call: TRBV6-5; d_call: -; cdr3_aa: CASAPRGGFEALHF; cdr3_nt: TGTGCCAGCGCCCCCCGGGGGGGCTTTGAAGCCCTCCACTTT
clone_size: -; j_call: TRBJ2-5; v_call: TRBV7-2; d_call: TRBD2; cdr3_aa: CASSLRGGRETQYF; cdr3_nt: TGTGCCAGCAGCTTACGGGGAGGGAGAGAGACCCAGTACTTC
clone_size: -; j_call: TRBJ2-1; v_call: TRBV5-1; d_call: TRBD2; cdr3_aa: CASSYRLAGGTRNEQFF; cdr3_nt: TGCGCCAGCAGCTACCGACTAGCGGGGGGGACGCGCAATGAGCAGTTCTTC
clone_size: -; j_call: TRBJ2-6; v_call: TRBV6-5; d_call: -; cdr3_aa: CASSPRGLGANVLTF; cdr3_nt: TGTGCCAGCAGCCCCCGGGGGTTGGGGGCCAACGTCCTGACTTTC
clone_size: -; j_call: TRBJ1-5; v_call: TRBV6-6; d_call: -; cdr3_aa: CASSPRGKRNQPQHF; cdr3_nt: TGTGCCAGCAGTCCACGGGGAAAGCGGAATCAGCCCCAGCATTTT